The present TCR beta chain was sequenced within a study of Graves' ophthalmopathy and Graves' hyperthyroidism. Trimming took 0 bases from V and 3 from J, leaving 18 bases between them. Per germline, CDR1 MNHEY and CDR2 SVGAGI. The CDR3 is 17 amino acids. Amplification of TCR beta CDR3 regions used RNA transcripts. HTBI primers were used in a first-round RT-PCR, which preceded a second-round multiplex PCR. TCRdb reprocessed the multiplex PCR reads with MiXCR, giving one entry per CDR3 protein. The sample holds over 150,000 distinct CDR3 sequences, more than 30% seen once. This clonotype showed up many times.

Sequencing input: peripheral blood. V is TRBV6-5 and J is TRBJ2-7; D is ambiguous. This TCR came from a woman aged 40 to 50 with Graves' ophthalmopathy. The CDR3 reads CASSYSNAGVKFYEQYF. CDR3 nucleotide sequence: TGTGCCAGCAGTTACTCGAATGCCGGAGTTAAGTTCTACGAGCAGTACTTC.